A single sample gave rise to the 14 T cell receptor beta chains below, sequenced in a study of T cell responses to AZD1222 COVID-19 vaccine. TCRdb's copy holds only in-frame clones and misses some; the assay was immunoSEQ multiplex PCR. The data hold 100,000 to 150,000 clones, with more than 85% observed a single time. Sequences were derived from peripheral blood, sampled on day 0 of MenACWY control vaccination. The receptor source for this set is an adult in good health.

The chain has TRBV5-1 and TRBJ1-2; D is uncertain. The V and J ends lost 2 bases and 2 bases respectively, with 10 bases between them. This CDR3 has 14 amino acids. CDR1 SGHRS and CDR2 YFSETQ come from the germline V gene. The CDR3 region has the DNA TGCGCCAGCAGCTTTGGCGGAACCAACTATGGCTACACCTTC. Translation gives CASSFGGTNYGYTF.

With regard to this clone: Other DNA sequences within the sample encode an identical CDR3. This chain joins TRBV7-9 and TRBJ2-3; 7 bases align to TRBD2. CDR1 and CDR2 (germline): SEHNR, FQNEAQ (reference sequence). The CDR3 loop spans 16 amino acids. The J segment lost 3 bases and the V segment lost 4 bases, leaving 10 bases of the junction unmatched. CDR3: CASSSTTGGGTDTQYF. CDR3 DNA sequence: TGTGCCAGCAGCTCAACGACGGGAGGCGGTACAGATACGCAGTATTTT.

In DNA form, the CDR3 reads TGCGCCAGCAGCCAAGATCCGGGGGTGCGGGGGACCCAGTACTTC. This translates into CASSQDPGVRGTQYF. The chain joins TRBV4-3 to TRBJ2-5, with a possible D match to TRBD2 (6 bases). The CDR3 has 15 amino acids. V lost 0 bases, J lost 7 bases, and 15 bases lay in between. Germline CDR1 is LGHNA and CDR2 is YSLEER.

This chain uses TRBV30 with TRBJ1-4; D is ambiguous. With 3 bases removed from V and 4 bases from J, the gap between germline ends came to 18 bases. The CDR3 is 16 residues long. Germline assignment: CDR1 GTSNPN and CDR2 SVGIG (reference sequence). This chain's CDR3 is CAWRLALGRINEKLFF. CDR3 nucleotide sequence: TGTGCCTGGAGGCTGGCCCTCGGACGGATTAATGAAAAACTGTTTTTT. Variable domain in full (rest from reference TRBV30 and TRBJ1-4): SQTIHQWPATLVQPVGSPLSLECTVEGTSNPNLYWYRQAAGRGLQLLFYSVGIGQISSEVPQNLSASRPQDRQFILSSKKLLLSDSGFYLCAWRLALGRINEKLFFGSGTQLSVL.

J is TRBJ2-2 and V is TRBV6-2 or TRBV6-3, with no clear D. V lost 2 bases, J lost 6 bases, and 1 base lay in between. The CDR3 consists of 11 residues. Germline V gene data show CDR1 as MNHEY and CDR2 as SVGEGT. This chain's CDR3 is CASSYPGELFF. CDR3 bases: TGTGCCAGCAGTTACCCCGGGGAGCTGTTTTTT.

J is TRBJ2-7 and V is TRBV5-4; a possible D gene is TRBD1 (6 bases). The CDR3 consists of 17 residues. Trimming shortened V by 0 bases and J by 2 bases, and 18 bases separated the two germline ends. Per the germline V gene, CDR1 is SGHNT and CDR2 is YYREEE (reference sequence). CDR3 in amino acids: CASSLEIRTVKPYEQYF. The DNA of the CDR3 is TGTGCCAGCAGCTTGGAAATCCGGACAGTGAAACCCTACGAGCAGTACTTC.

This chain links TRBV29-1 with TRBJ1-1, with 9 bases fitting TRBD1. Germline CDR1 reads SQVTM; CDR2 reads ANQGSEA. This CDR3 region has 13 residues. Trimming at V came to 3 bases and at J to 12 bases, leaving 11 bases not matched to a gene. CDR3: CSVETMGQGSSFF. CDR3 DNA sequence: TGCAGCGTTGAGACTATGGGACAGGGATCGTCTTTCTTT.

The rearrangement joins TRBV9 to TRBJ1-6; D ambiguous. The CDR3 spans 13 residues. Germline values: CDR1 SGDLS, CDR2 YYNGEE. Between the trimmed V and J ends, which lost 4 bases and 10 bases, there was a span of 12 bases. CDR3 residues: CASSPDDYSPLHF. DNA of the CDR3: TGTGCCAGCAGCCCAGATGACTACTCACCCCTCCACTTT.

The chain has TRBV9 and TRBJ2-3; D perhaps matches TRBD2 (5 bases). CDR1 is SGDLS, CDR2 YYNGEE, per germline. Trimming removed 0 bases at V and 1 base at J, with 9 bases between. There are 15 residues in the CDR3. The CDR3 spells CASSVGVGGTDTQYF. The CDR3 nucleotides read TGTGCCAGCAGCGTAGGGGTGGGAGGCACAGATACGCAGTATTTT.

This clone showed up just once. The chain couples TRBV5-1 to TRBJ1-6; D is unclear. The V gene's germline CDR1 is SGHRS and CDR2 YFSETQ. This CDR3 comprises 12 residues. V was clipped by 2 bases and J by 6 bases, with 3 bases between them. The DNA of the CDR3 is TGCGCCAGCAGCTTTGGTAATTCACCCCTCCACTTT. It is translated as CASSFGNSPLHF.

V usage is TRBV7-8 and J usage is TRBJ2-3, with D possibly matching TRBD2 (6 bases). V dropped 3 bases and J dropped 2 bases, with 15 bases sitting between them. There are 16 residues in the CDR3. The germline V gene has CDR1 SGHVS and CDR2 FQNEAQ. DNA of the CDR3: TGTGCCAGCAGCTTTAGGGGTCCGGGAGCCACAGATACGCAGTATTTT. Protein product: CASSFRGPGATDTQYF.

The chain uses TRBV21-1 and TRBJ2-1; TRBD1 is the table's D call, not checked against the DNA. TRBV21-1 corresponds to a pseudogene. The CDR3 sequence is 14 residues long. CDR3 loop: CASLMRQGGNEQFF. The CDR3 nucleotides are TGTGCCAGCCTCATGCGACAGGGAGGCAATGAGCAGTTCTTC.

The CDR3 region has the DNA TGTGCCAGCAGTCCACAGGGCATGGGAGAAAAACTGTTTTTT. The encoded protein is CASSPQGMGEKLFF. The chain couples TRBV2 to TRBJ1-4, with a possible D match to TRBD1 (6 bases). V was clipped by 5 bases and J by 8 bases, with 15 bases between them. The CDR3 runs 14 residues. CDR1 and CDR2 from the germline V gene are SNHLY and FYNNEI. The variable domain in full, completed from reference TRBV2 and TRBJ1-4, reads EPEVTQTPSHQVTQMGQEVILRCVPISNHLYFYWYRQILGQKVEFLVSFYNNEISEKSEIFDDQFSVERPDGSNFTLKIRSTKLEDSAMYFCASSPQGMGEKLFFGSGTQLSVL.

This chain joins TRBV11-2 and TRBJ1-4; 7 bases map to TRBD1. This CDR3 contains 15 residues. CDR1 is SGHAT, CDR2 FQNNGV, per germline. Trimming cost V 3 bases and J 0 bases; bases outside gene matches: 1. The CDR3 here is CASSFQGATNEKLFF. The DNA for the CDR3 is TGTGCCAGCAGCTTCCAGGGGGCAACTAATGAAAAACTGTTTTTT.